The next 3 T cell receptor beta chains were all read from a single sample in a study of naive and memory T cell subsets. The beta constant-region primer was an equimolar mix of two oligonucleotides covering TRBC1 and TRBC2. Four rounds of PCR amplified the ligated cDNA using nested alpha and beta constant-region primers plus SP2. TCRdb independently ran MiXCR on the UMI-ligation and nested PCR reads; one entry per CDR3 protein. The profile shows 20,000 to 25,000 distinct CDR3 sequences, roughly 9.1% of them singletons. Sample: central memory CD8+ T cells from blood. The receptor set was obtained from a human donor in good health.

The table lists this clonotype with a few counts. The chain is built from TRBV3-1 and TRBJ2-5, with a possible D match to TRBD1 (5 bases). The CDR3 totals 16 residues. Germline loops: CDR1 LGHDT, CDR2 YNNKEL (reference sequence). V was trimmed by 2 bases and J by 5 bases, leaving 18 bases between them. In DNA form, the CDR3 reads TGTGCCAGCAGCCAACTTGACAGATGGGGTAGGGAGACCCAGTACTTC. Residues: CASSQLDRWGRETQYF.

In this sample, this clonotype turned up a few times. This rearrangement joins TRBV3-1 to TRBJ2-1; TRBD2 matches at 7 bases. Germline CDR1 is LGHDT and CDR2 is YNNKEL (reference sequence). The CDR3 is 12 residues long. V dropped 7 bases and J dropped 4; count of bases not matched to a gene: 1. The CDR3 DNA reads TGTGCCAGCACTAGCGGATACAATGAGCAGTTCTTC. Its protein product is CASTSGYNEQFF.

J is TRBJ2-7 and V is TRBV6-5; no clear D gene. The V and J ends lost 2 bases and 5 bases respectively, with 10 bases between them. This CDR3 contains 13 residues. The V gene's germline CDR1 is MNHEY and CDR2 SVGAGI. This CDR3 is CASSYGRNHEQYF. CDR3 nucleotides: TGTGCCAGCAGTTACGGGCGGAACCACGAGCAGTACTTC.